Each of the 5 T cell receptor beta chains below was sequenced from the same sample in a study of cytomegalovirus exposure and HLA in healthy donors. Only in-frame clones appear in the TCRdb table, and some are missing; sequencing was by immunoSEQ multiplex PCR. There are roughly 300,000 clones in the sample; about nine tenths occur only once, and approximately 1.1% lies in the top ten. What was sequenced was PBMCs. These receptors came from a woman aged 25 to 39 in good health and CMV-seropositive.

The chain has TRBV13 and TRBJ2-7; TRBD2 is a possible D gene (5 bases). Germline CDR1 PRHDT, CDR2 FYEKMQ (reference sequence). The CDR3 has 14 amino acids. V lost 5 bases and J 2 bases, leaving 13 bases between the germline ends. The CDR3 sequence is CASSPSDFTYEQYF. In DNA, the CDR3 is TGTGCCAGCAGCCCCTCGGACTTCACCTACGAGCAGTACTTC.

The count of this clone is one. This chain connects TRBV25-1 to TRBJ2-7; weak D call: TRBD2 (6 bases). CDR1 MGHDK and CDR2 SYGVNS come from the germline V gene. This CDR3 region has 14 residues. Trimming took 6 bases from V and 1 from J, leaving 13 bases between them. In DNA form, the CDR3 reads TGTGCCAGCAGCAGCGGAGGGTGGTCCTACGAGCAGTACTTC. As protein: CASSSGGWSYEQYF.

This clone was observed a handful of times. V gene TRBV18 combines with J gene TRBJ2-7; D is possibly TRBD2 (5 bases). V was cut by 5 bases and J by 1 base, with 12 bases left in between. The germline gives CDR1 KGHSH, CDR2 LQKENI. The CDR3 sequence is 14 residues long. Here the CDR3 reads CASSSRSGSYEQYF. The CDR3 nucleotides are TGTGCCAGCTCATCCAGGTCGGGATCCTACGAGCAGTACTTC.

The chain carries TRBV9 and TRBJ2-7; perhaps TRBD1 as D (5 bases). The CDR3 runs 12 residues. The germline CDR1 and CDR2 sequences are SGDLS and YYNGEE. V was pared by 3 bases and J by 5 bases, with 9 bases between. In nucleotides, the CDR3 is TGTGCCAGCAGCGCCCAGGGCCACGAGCAGTACTTC. This gives the protein CASSAQGHEQYF.

This chain's CDR3 is CASSFGGAPYNEQFF. CDR3 in DNA: TGTGCCAGCAGCTTCGGTGGGGCCCCCTACAATGAGCAGTTCTTC. J is TRBJ2-1 and V is TRBV7-6; D possibly corresponds to TRBD1 (5 bases). The CDR3 contains 15 residues. V was trimmed by 3 bases and J by 2 bases, leaving 11 bases between them. Per germline, CDR1 SGHVS and CDR2 FNYEAQ. Variable domain in full (rest from reference TRBV7-6 and TRBJ2-1): GAGVSQSPRYKVTKRGQDVALRCDPISGHVSLYWYRQALGQGPEFLTYFNYEAQQDKSGLPNDRFSAERPEGSISTLTIQRTEQRDSAMYRCASSFGGAPYNEQFFGPGTRLTVL.